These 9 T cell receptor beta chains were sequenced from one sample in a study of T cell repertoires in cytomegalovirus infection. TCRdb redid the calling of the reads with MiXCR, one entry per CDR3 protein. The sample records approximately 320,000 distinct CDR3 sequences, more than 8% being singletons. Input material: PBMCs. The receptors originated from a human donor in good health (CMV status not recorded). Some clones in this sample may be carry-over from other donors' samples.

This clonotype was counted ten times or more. CDR3 protein: CASRSSGGLDTEAFF. Here the CDR3 DNA reads TGTGCCTCCCGCTCCTCAGGGGGCCTGGACACTGAAGCTTTCTTT. The V gene is TRBV25-1, the J gene TRBJ1-1; TRBD1 matches at 8 bases. Germline CDR1 MGHDK, CDR2 SYGVNS. CDR3 length: 15 amino acids. Trimming removed 11 bases from V and 3 bases from J; junction bases left unmatched: 14.

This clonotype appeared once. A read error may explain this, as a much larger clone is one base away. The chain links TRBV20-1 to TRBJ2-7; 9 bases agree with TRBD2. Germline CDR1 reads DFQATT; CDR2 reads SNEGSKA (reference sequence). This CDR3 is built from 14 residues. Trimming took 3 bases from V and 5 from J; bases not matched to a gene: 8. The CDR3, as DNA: TGCAGTGCTAGGGCTTGCGGGAGGGCTCACGAGCAGTACTTC. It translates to CSARACGRAHEQYF.

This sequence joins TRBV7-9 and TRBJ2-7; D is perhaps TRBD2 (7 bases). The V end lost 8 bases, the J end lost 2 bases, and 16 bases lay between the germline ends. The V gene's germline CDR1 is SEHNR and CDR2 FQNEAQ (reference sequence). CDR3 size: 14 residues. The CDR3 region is CASSRGRATYEQYF. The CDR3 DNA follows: TGTGCCAGCTCAAGGGGGAGGGCAACCTACGAGCAGTACTTC.

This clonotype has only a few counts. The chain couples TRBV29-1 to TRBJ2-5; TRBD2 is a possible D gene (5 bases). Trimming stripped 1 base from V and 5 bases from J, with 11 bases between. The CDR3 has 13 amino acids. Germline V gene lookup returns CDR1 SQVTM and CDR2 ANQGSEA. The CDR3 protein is CSVEVSRVETQYF. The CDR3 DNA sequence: TGCAGCGTTGAAGTATCGAGGGTTGAGACCCAGTACTTC.

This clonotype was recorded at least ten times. CDR3 DNA sequence: TGTGCCAGCAGATCTAGCGCGGGGAGTAGCTACGAGCAGTACTTC. Residues: CASRSSAGSSYEQYF. This sequence joins TRBV7-9 and TRBJ2-7; D possibly corresponds to TRBD2 (6 bases). V shed 6 bases and J shed 3 bases, with 18 bases lying between them. Germline CDR1 reads SEHNR; CDR2 reads FQNEAQ (reference sequence). The CDR3 is 15 residues long.

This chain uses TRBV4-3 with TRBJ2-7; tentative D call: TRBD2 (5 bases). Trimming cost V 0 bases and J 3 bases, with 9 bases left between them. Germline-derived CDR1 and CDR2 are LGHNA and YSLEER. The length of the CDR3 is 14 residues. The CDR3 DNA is TGCGCCAGCAGCCAAGAGGCGGGCTTCTACGAGCAGTACTTC. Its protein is CASSQEAGFYEQYF.

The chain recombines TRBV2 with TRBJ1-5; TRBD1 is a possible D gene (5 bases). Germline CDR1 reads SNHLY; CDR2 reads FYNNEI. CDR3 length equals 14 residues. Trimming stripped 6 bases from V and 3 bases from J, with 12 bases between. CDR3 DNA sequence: TGTGCCAGCAGGGAGGGGATTTCCAATCAGCCCCAGCATTTT. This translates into CASREGISNQPQHF.

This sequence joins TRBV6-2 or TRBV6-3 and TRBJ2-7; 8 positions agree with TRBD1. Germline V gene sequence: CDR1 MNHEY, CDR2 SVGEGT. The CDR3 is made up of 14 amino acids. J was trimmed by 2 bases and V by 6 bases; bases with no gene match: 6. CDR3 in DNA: TGTGCCAGCAGACACGACAGGGGCCCCTACGAGCAGTACTTC. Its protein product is CASRHDRGPYEQYF.

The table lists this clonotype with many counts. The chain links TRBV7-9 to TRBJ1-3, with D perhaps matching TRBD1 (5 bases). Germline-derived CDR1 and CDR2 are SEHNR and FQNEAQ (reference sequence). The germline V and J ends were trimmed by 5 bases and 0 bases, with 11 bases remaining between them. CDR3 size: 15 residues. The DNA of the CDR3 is TGTGCCAGCAGCCCCGACAGAAACTCTGGAAACACCATATATTTT. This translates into CASSPDRNSGNTIYF.